The 18 T cell receptor beta chains below all came from one sample that was sequenced in a study of brain T cells in children with intractable seizures. Libraries were prepared by immunoSEQ multiplex PCR; TCRdb keeps only in-frame clonotypes and omits some of them. The data contain some 7,700 clones, around 67% of them seen just once; the ten biggest clones take up approximately 10%. Surgery cases with the highest brain T cell transcript signatures were chosen for sequencing. The sequencing used resected brain tissue, collected at surgery. The receptors shown here come from a boy under two years old with tuberous sclerosis and intractable seizures.

This sequence joins TRBV15 and TRBJ1-2; possible D gene TRBD1, 6 bases. Trimming stripped 0 bases from V and 7 bases from J, with 15 bases between. Germline V gives CDR1 LNHNV, CDR2 YYDKDF (reference sequence). The CDR3 loop spans 15 amino acids. The CDR3 loop is CATSRDRRTVSGYTF. The CDR3 bases are TGTGCCACCAGCAGAGATCGCCGGACAGTCAGTGGCTACACCTTC.

The chain links TRBV7-3 to TRBJ1-2; 8 nucleotides align to TRBD1. The V gene end was trimmed by 1 base and the J gene end by 6 bases; junction bases not matched to a gene: 7. CDR3 size: 15 residues. Germline CDR1 is SGHTA and CDR2 is FQGTGA. The CDR3 here is CASSLKPTGEDGYTF. In DNA form, the CDR3 reads TGTGCCAGCAGCTTAAAGCCGACAGGGGAAGATGGCTACACCTTC.

Only a few counts were recorded for this clone. The chain employs TRBV6-6 and TRBJ1-2, with D hard to call. The V gene lost 10 bases and the J gene lost 5 bases, with 17 bases spanning the gap. Germline loops: CDR1 MNHNY, CDR2 SVGAGI (reference sequence). The CDR3 has 13 amino acids. The chain's CDR3 is CAIRMRPPYGYTF. CDR3 bases: TGTGCCATCCGAATGAGACCCCCATATGGCTACACCTTC.

The chain has TRBV7-3 and TRBJ2-7, with D perhaps TRBD1 or TRBD2 (7 bases each). Trimming took 5 bases from V and 4 from J, leaving 18 bases between them. Per the germline V gene, CDR1 is SGHTA and CDR2 is FQGTGA. The CDR3 length is 15 residues. As DNA, the CDR3 is TGTGCCAGCAGCCCCCAGGGGGGGCCAATATACGAGCAGTACTTC. Its translation: CASSPQGGPIYEQYF. Full variable domain (remainder filled in from reference TRBV7-3 and TRBJ2-7): GAGVSQTPSNKVTEKGKYVELRCDPISGHTALYWYRQSLGQGPEFLIYFQGTGAADDSGLPNDRFFAVRPEGSVSTLKIQRTERGDSAVYLCASSPQGGPIYEQYFGPGTRLTVT.

J is TRBJ2-3 and V is TRBV24-1; 7 bases map to TRBD1. V lost 3 bases and J lost 0; bases outside the gene matches: 8. CDR1 and CDR2 (germline): KGHDR, SFDVKD. The CDR3 consists of 17 residues. The CDR3, as DNA: TGTGCCACCAGTGATCCCCGGGACAGCTTCAGCACAGATACGCAGTATTTT. As protein: CATSDPRDSFSTDTQYF.

V gene TRBV30 combines with J gene TRBJ2-5, with no clear D. In germline, CDR1 is GTSNPN, CDR2 SVGIG (reference sequence). Trimming removed 5 bases from V and 3 bases from J, with 10 bases in between. There are 12 residues in the CDR3. The DNA of the CDR3 is TGTGCCTGGTCCTCGTTGGAAGAGACCCAGTACTTC. This codes for CAWSSLEETQYF.

In its sample, this clone was seen once. The gene calls are TRBV19 and TRBJ2-7; 10 nucleotides line up with TRBD2. The V segment lost 4 bases and the J segment 0 bases; nucleotides outside the gene matches: 6. The V gene's germline CDR1 is LNHDA and CDR2 SQIVND (reference sequence). The CDR3 runs to 16 residues. This CDR3 reads CASSKTGTSASYEQYF. Written as DNA, the CDR3 is TGTGCCAGTAGTAAAACCGGGACTAGCGCCTCCTACGAGCAGTACTTC.

The V and J genes are TRBV14 and TRBJ1-5; no definite D call. There are 12 residues in the CDR3. Germline CDR1 reads SGHDN; CDR2 reads FVKESK. Deletions cut 3 bases from V and 8 bases from J, with 8 bases between. CDR3: CASSQGKEPQHF. The CDR3 DNA reads as TGTGCCAGCAGCCAGGGGAAGGAGCCCCAGCATTTT.

The chain couples TRBV6-1 to TRBJ1-2; a weak D match, TRBD1 (6 bases). V was trimmed by 2 bases and J by 2 bases, leaving 9 bases between them. The CDR3 length is 14 residues. CDR1 is MNHNS, CDR2 SASEGT, per germline. CDR3 sequence: CASSEWQGNYGYTF. CDR3 coding DNA: TGTGCCAGCAGTGAATGGCAGGGGAACTATGGCTACACCTTC.

J is TRBJ2-1 and V is TRBV9; D is ambiguous. The germline gives CDR1 SGDLS, CDR2 YYNGEE. Trimming shortened V by 0 bases and J by 6 bases, and 10 bases separated the two germline ends. This CDR3 contains 14 residues. CDR3 residues: CASSVGFRRNEQFF. CDR3 DNA sequence: TGTGCCAGCAGCGTAGGGTTCCGGCGCAATGAGCAGTTCTTC.

The chain carries TRBV5-4 and TRBJ1-2; possibly TRBD1 for D (6 bases). CDR1 is SGHNT, CDR2 YYREEE, per germline (reference sequence). CDR3 length: 13 residues. Trimming took off 4 bases at V and 6 bases at J, with 13 bases between the two ends. This CDR3 reads CASSRQVRNGYTF. CDR3 DNA: TGTGCCAGCAGCCGACAGGTGCGCAATGGCTACACCTTC.

The chain has TRBV30 and TRBJ2-1, with D perhaps matching TRBD2 (6 bases). This CDR3 comprises 14 residues. Deletions cut 4 bases from V and 9 bases from J, with 19 bases between. The germline gives CDR1 GTSNPN, CDR2 SVGIG (reference sequence). The CDR3 loop is CAWTMSGPGGEQFF. The CDR3 coding sequence is TGTGCCTGGACGATGTCGGGGCCCGGGGGTGAGCAGTTCTTC. Full variable domain (missing parts from reference TRBV30 and TRBJ2-1): SQTIHQWPATLVQPVGSPLSLECTVEGTSNPNLYWYRQAAGRGLQLLFYSVGIGQISSEVPQNLSASRPQDRQFILSSKKLLLSDSGFYLCAWTMSGPGGEQFFGPGTRLTVL.

This chain uses TRBV19 with TRBJ2-5, with a weak D call TRBD2 (5 bases). The V gene's germline CDR1 is LNHDA and CDR2 SQIVND (reference sequence). Trimming stripped 4 bases from V and 5 bases from J, with 17 bases between. This CDR3 has 15 residues. In DNA, the CDR3 is TGTGCCAGTAGTACATCCGGGAACACTGAGGAGACCCAGTACTTC. Translating it yields CASSTSGNTEETQYF.

In its sample, this clone was seen a few times. The gene calls are TRBV6-1 and TRBJ2-7; D is possibly TRBD1 or TRBD2 (5 bases each). V was shortened by 10 bases and J by 5 bases, with 12 bases between the two germline ends. The CDR3 runs 11 residues. Germline V gives CDR1 MNHNS, CDR2 SASEGT. CDR3 sequence: CAIGAIDEQYF. DNA for the CDR3: TGTGCCATCGGGGCTATCGACGAGCAGTACTTC.

V and J are TRBV6-6 and TRBJ2-1; 12 bases map to TRBD1. Trimming removed 6 bases from V and 5 bases from J; junction bases left unmatched: 5. This CDR3 is built from 15 residues. Germline V gives CDR1 MNHNY, CDR2 SVGAGI (reference sequence). CDR3 DNA sequence: TGTGCCAGCAGACACCGGGACAGGGGGCACAATGAGCAGTTCTTC. This gives the protein CASRHRDRGHNEQFF.

V gene TRBV4-2 combines with J gene TRBJ1-2, with unresolved D. Trimming took 0 bases from V and 4 from J, leaving 15 bases between them. CDR3 size: 16 residues. CDR1 is LGHNA and CDR2 is YNFKEQ in the germline V gene. The CDR3 loop reads CASSQDRRSVVYGYTF. The CDR3 DNA follows: TGTGCCAGCAGCCAAGATCGACGGTCGGTCGTCTATGGCTACACCTTC.

CDR3 nucleotide sequence: TGCAGCGTTGTCCCATCCCCGGGACAGGGGAAGTTCTTC. Translated, it gives CSVVPSPGQGKFF. The rearrangement links TRBV29-1 to TRBJ2-1; 10 positions match TRBD1. The germline V gene encodes CDR1 SQVTM and CDR2 ANQGSEA. The CDR3 is 13 amino acids. After removal of 4 bases from V and 14 bases from J, the junction contained 11 bases not matched to a gene.

This clone was found once. The CDR3 reads CASSKVDPEYNEQFF. The DNA of the CDR3 is TGTGCCAGTAGTAAGGTGGATCCGGAGTACAATGAGCAGTTCTTC. The chain joins TRBV19 to TRBJ2-1; D gene ambiguous. V was cut by 4 bases and J by 4 bases, with 14 bases left in between. The CDR3 totals 15 residues. Germline V lookup: CDR1 LNHDA, CDR2 SQIVND (reference sequence). The full variable domain, in which reference TRBV19 and TRBJ2-1 provide the parts outside the CDR3, is DGGITQSPKYLFRKEGQNVTLSCEQNLNHDAMYWYRQDPGQGLRLIYYSQIVNDFQKGDIAEGYSVSREKKESFPLTVTSAQKNPTAFYLCASSKVDPEYNEQFFGPGTRLTVL.